A single sample is the source of the 20 T cell receptor beta chains below, sequenced in a study of blood T cells in healthy people across ages. A second about 7 to 12 cycle PCR used barcoded and J-beta primers. TCRdb used MiXCR to reprocess the 5' RACE reads, holding one entry per CDR3 protein. Of 1.5 million to 2 million distinct CDR3 sequences in the sample, roughly 52% were seen once. The sequenced sample was blood. These receptors were obtained from a woman in her thirties or forties in good health.

V is TRBV27 and J is TRBJ2-7; 7 positions agree with TRBD1. Losses at the gene ends were 6 bases for V and 4 bases for J; bases not matched to a gene: 9. This CDR3 comprises 14 residues. Germline V gene sequence: CDR1 MNHEY, CDR2 SMNVEV (reference sequence). CDR3 nucleotide sequence: TGTGCCAGCAGCTCCCTGGACAGGATATACGAGCAGTACTTC. Residues: CASSSLDRIYEQYF.

The V gene is TRBV7-3, the J gene TRBJ2-3; 8 bases match TRBD2. Per the germline V gene, CDR1 is SGHTA and CDR2 is FQGTGA. CDR3 size: 15 residues. The junction had 7 bases not matched to a gene; V was cut back by 3 bases and J by 5 bases. The CDR3 coding sequence is TGTGCCAGCAGCTTCCGTGGAGCGGGGGTAGATACGCAGTATTTT. Translating gives CASSFRGAGVDTQYF.

The chain is built from TRBV5-1 and TRBJ2-5; TRBD1 matches at 8 bases. The CDR3 runs 14 residues. Looked up from germline, CDR1 is SGHRS and CDR2 is YFSETQ. The J segment lost 3 bases and the V segment lost 4 bases, leaving 5 bases of the junction unmatched. CDR3: CASSPPTGEETQYF. The CDR3 bases are TGCGCCAGCAGCCCTCCGACAGGGGAAGAGACCCAGTACTTC.

This clonotype was recorded only once. J is TRBJ1-2 and V is TRBV20-1, with 9 bases lining up with TRBD1. Trimming took 4 bases from V and 0 from J; bases not matched to a gene: 15. The CDR3 has 18 amino acids. Germline lookup yields CDR1 DFQATT and CDR2 SNEGSKA (reference sequence). This CDR3 reads CSAKVPGTGSYSNYGYTF. CDR3 DNA: TGCAGTGCTAAAGTTCCCGGGACAGGGTCGTACTCTAACTATGGCTACACCTTC.

This clonotype came up a few times. The chain combines TRBV14 with TRBJ2-5; possibly TRBD1 for D (6 bases). Trimming shortened V by 2 bases and J by 2 bases, and 15 bases separated the two germline ends. From germline, CDR1 is SGHDN and CDR2 FVKESK. CDR3 size: 16 residues. The CDR3 nucleotides are TGTGCCAGCAGCCAAAGCCGGGACATCCGGCAAGAGACCCAGTACTTC. It specifies CASSQSRDIRQETQYF.

The V and J genes are TRBV20-1 and TRBJ1-2, with D hard to call. The CDR3 consists of 13 residues. V gave up 1 base and J gave up 8 bases, with 14 bases separating them. Per germline, CDR1 DFQATT and CDR2 SNEGSKA (reference sequence). In nucleotides, the CDR3 is TGCAGTGCTAGAGTTCGGGGAAAGGACGGCTACACCTTC. Amino acid sequence: CSARVRGKDGYTF.

V is TRBV6-2 or TRBV6-3 and J is TRBJ2-1; the match to TRBD2 covers 9 bases. CDR3 length: 19 amino acids. V gave up 6 bases and J gave up 4 bases; unmatched junction bases: 19. CDR1 is MNHEY and CDR2 is SVGEGT in the germline V gene. The CDR3 loop reads CASSRHQLAGGPIYNEQFF. The CDR3 nucleotides are TGTGCCAGCAGCCGACACCAGTTGGCGGGGGGGCCGATATACAATGAGCAGTTCTTC.

The V call is TRBV20-1, the J call TRBJ1-2; TRBD1 matches 9 bases. CDR1 and CDR2 from the germline V gene are DFQATT and SNEGSKA (reference sequence). The CDR3 is made up of 15 amino acids. The ends lost 3 bases at V and 2 bases at J; junction bases unmatched: 7. CDR3 DNA sequence: TGCAGTGCTAGCGGACAGGGGTTCGACAACTATGGCTACACCTTC. This translates into CSASGQGFDNYGYTF.

In the case of this clonotype: One end of the junction does not line up with germline, which may come from a read error. V is TRBV5-1 and J is TRBJ2-7, with 7 bases that match TRBD1. The germline V gene encodes CDR1 SGHRS and CDR2 YFSETQ. The CDR3 is made up of 14 amino acids. The CDR3 DNA reads as TGCGCCAGCAGCTTTCTTCGACAGGGCTACAAGCAGTACTTC. Protein product: CASSFLRQGYKQYF. The full variable domain, rest sourced from reference TRBV5-1 and TRBJ2-7, is KAGVTQTPRYLIKTRGQQVTLSCSPISGHRSVSWYQQTPGQGLQFLFEYFSETQRNKGNFPGRFSGRQFSNSRSEMNVSTLELGDSALYLCASSFLRQGYKQYFGPGTRLTVT.

The V and J genes are TRBV5-1 and TRBJ1-6, with a tentative D call TRBD1 (5 bases). Per the germline V gene, CDR1 is SGHRS and CDR2 is YFSETQ. The CDR3 spans 15 residues. V was cut by 4 bases and J by 6 bases, with 14 bases left in between. The CDR3 sequence is CASSRGWQGNSPLHF. In nucleotides, the CDR3 is TGCGCCAGCAGCCGCGGGTGGCAGGGTAATTCACCCCTCCACTTT.

This clonotype has more than one count but fewer than ten. The chain joins TRBV6-1 to TRBJ2-6, with 8 bases aligning to TRBD2. Unmatched junction bases numbered 11, after V lost 7 bases and J lost 0 bases. The CDR3 totals 18 residues. Germline loops: CDR1 MNHNS, CDR2 SASEGT. This CDR3 is CASNRNSGRGSGANVLTF. The CDR3 bases are TGTGCCAGCAATAGGAACAGCGGGAGAGGCTCTGGGGCCAACGTCCTGACTTTC.

With regard to this clonotype: An end of the junction does not agree with germline; a read error may underlie this. V usage is TRBV29-1 and J usage is TRBJ1-1, with D hard to call. Germline CDR1 and CDR2: SQVTM and ANQGSEA. CDR3 length equals 11 residues. The CDR3 loop is CSGNKNTGAFF. The DNA for the CDR3 is TGCAGCGGAAATAAGAACACTGGAGCTTTCTTT.

The chain uses TRBV24-1 and TRBJ2-2; 10 bases are a match to TRBD1. With 9 bases clipped from V and 8 bases from J, the junction kept 11 bases outside the gene matches. Germline CDR1 reads KGHDR; CDR2 reads SFDVKD. The CDR3 extends over 15 amino acids. The chain's CDR3 is CATGPGTGVAGELFF. As DNA, the CDR3 is TGTGCCACCGGGCCCGGGACAGGGGTTGCGGGGGAGCTGTTTTTT.

The chain recombines TRBV6-6 with TRBJ2-1; D perhaps matches TRBD1 (5 bases). With 2 bases removed from V and 4 bases from J, the gap between germline ends came to 12 bases. This CDR3 is built from 15 residues. CDR1 is MNHNY, CDR2 SVGAGI, per germline (reference sequence). The CDR3 loop reads CASSYARADYNEQFF. The CDR3 nucleotides are TGTGCCAGCAGTTACGCCAGGGCTGATTACAATGAGCAGTTCTTC.

V usage is TRBV7-3 and J usage is TRBJ2-7, with D possibly being TRBD1 or TRBD2 (5 bases each). CDR1 and CDR2 from the germline V gene are SGHTA and FQGTGA. Between the trimmed V and J ends, which lost 2 bases and 7 bases, there was a span of 21 bases. The CDR3 has 16 residues. CDR3 coding DNA: TGTGCCAGCAGCTTACTGGGGACCTCCAGATTGGATGAGCAGTACTTC. Translating it yields CASSLLGTSRLDEQYF.

Turning to this clonotype: The junction and the germline gene differ at one end; a read error may be behind it. This rearrangement joins TRBV7-7 to TRBJ1-4; D is undetermined. Germline V gene lookup returns CDR1 SSHAT and CDR2 FNYEAQ (reference sequence). This CDR3 is 12 amino acids long. In DNA, the CDR3 is TGTGCTAGCAGCTTAGTTCGGCCCTCGGGGTTTTTT. It encodes CASSLVRPSGFF.

The table lists this clonotype with a few counts. The chain links TRBV5-1 to TRBJ2-5, with D possibly being TRBD1 (6 bases). The CDR3 sequence is 13 residues long. Per germline, CDR1 SGHRS and CDR2 YFSETQ. V shed 7 bases and J shed 5 bases, with 15 bases lying between them. Here the CDR3 reads CASRTITGETQYF. For the CDR3, the DNA is TGCGCCAGCCGTACGATTACAGGGGAGACCCAGTACTTC.

This clonotype was detected many times. The CDR3 DNA is TGTGCCAGCAGCCCCAGGACAGGGGGAACCTCTGGGGCCAACGTCCTGACTTTC. Translation: CASSPRTGGTSGANVLTF. The rearrangement uses TRBV4-2 and TRBJ2-6; the match to TRBD1 covers 10 bases. Germline loops: CDR1 LGHNA, CDR2 YNFKEQ. The CDR3 is 18 residues long. Trimming cost V 4 bases and J 0 bases; bases outside gene matches: 6.

This clonotype was seen a handful of times. The rearrangement joins TRBV29-1 to TRBJ2-1, with 9 bases fitting TRBD2. Trimming at V came to 3 bases and at J to 1 base, leaving 13 bases not matched to a gene. The V gene's germline CDR1 is SQVTM and CDR2 ANQGSEA. This CDR3 contains 18 residues. The CDR3: CSVEGVSAGGPSYNEQFF. CDR3 nucleotide sequence: TGCAGCGTTGAGGGAGTTAGTGCGGGGGGGCCTTCCTACAATGAGCAGTTCTTC.

The rearrangement links TRBV7-2 to TRBJ2-1, with a tentative D call TRBD2 (6 bases). The J call may be in error: the DNA end matches TRBJ2-7 better. The germline V gene has CDR1 SGHTA and CDR2 FQGNSA. The CDR3 consists of 15 residues. The CDR3 DNA reads as TGTGCCAGCAGCTTAGCCACTAGCTCCTACAATGAGCAGTACTTC. As protein: CASSLATSSYNEQYF.